The clone carrying this TCR beta chain showed up just a few times. Its antigen is currently unknown. The CDR3 consists of 16 residues. Trimming left V 2 bases short and J 1 base short, with 11 bases between. From germline, CDR1 is MNHEY and CDR2 SMNVEV (reference sequence). TCRdb called the reads again in MiXCR, with one record for every CDR3 protein. The data contain roughly 300,000 distinct CDR3 sequences, around 9.5% of them singletons. The sample is drawn from a study of T cell repertoires in cytomegalovirus infection. Across the study: A matching HLA type, together with CMV infection, was signaled by public TCR beta signatures.

General study results and limits: CMV carriers with the relevant HLA were identified by cumulative public TCR beta family frequency. CMV-specific TCR beta clonotypes restricted by HLA-C were the ones dominating the ex vivo response.

V is TRBV27 and J is TRBJ2-2; D is undetermined. This receptor was obtained from a human donor in good health (CMV status not recorded). Some clones in this sample may be carry-over from other donors' samples. Sequenced input: PBMCs. DNA of the CDR3: TGTGCCAGCAGTTTAATCCCCCGGTTGAACACCGGGGAGCTGTTTTTT. Translating it yields CASSLIPRLNTGELFF.